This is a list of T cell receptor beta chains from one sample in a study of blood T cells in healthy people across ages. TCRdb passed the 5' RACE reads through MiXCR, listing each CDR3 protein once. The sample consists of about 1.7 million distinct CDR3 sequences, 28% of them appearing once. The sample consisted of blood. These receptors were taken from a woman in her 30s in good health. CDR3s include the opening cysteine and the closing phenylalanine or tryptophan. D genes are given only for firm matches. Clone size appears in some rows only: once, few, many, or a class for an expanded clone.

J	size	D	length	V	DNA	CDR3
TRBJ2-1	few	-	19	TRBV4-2	TGTGCCAGCAGCCTGTGGACGCGCCCTAAGAATAGATTAGGGAATGAGCAGTTCTTC	CASSLWTRPKNRLGNEQFF
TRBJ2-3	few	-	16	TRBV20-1	TGCAGTGCCCACCGACCTGAGGGGCCAGCAACAGATACGCAGTATTTT	CSAHRPEGPATDTQYF
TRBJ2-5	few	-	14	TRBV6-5	TGTGCCAGCAGTCCTCCAGGACTAACAGAGACCCAGTACTTC	CASSPPGLTETQYF
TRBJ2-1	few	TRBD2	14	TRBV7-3	TGTGCCAGCAGCCAGGCGGGGGGGCAGGATGAGCAGTTCTTC	CASSQAGGQDEQFF
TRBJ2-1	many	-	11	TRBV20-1	TGCAGTGTGGACCTTAACAATGAGCAGTTCTTC	CSVDLNNEQFF
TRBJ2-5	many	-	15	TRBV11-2	TGTGCCAGCAGCTTAGAATGGTCCCTCCAAGAGACCCAGTACTTC	CASSLEWSLQETQYF
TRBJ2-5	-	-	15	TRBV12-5	TGTGCTAGTGGTTCCCCGGCGGGGGCCCTTAGTGAGCAGTACTTC	CASGSPAGALSEQYF
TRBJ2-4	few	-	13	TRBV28	TGTGCCAGCAGTCTAGGACGAGCGAACATTCAGTACTTC	CASSLGRANIQYF
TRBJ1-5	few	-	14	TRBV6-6	TGTGCCAGCAGTTATCAGGGCGGAAATCAGCCCCAGCATTTT	CASSYQGGNQPQHF
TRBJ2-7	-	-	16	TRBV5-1	TGCGCCAGCAGCGGAAAAGGGGTGAGCTCCTACAATGAGCAGTACTTC	CASSGKGVSSYNEQYF
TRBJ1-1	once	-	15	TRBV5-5	TGTGCCAGCAGCTTCCCCAGCGTAGTCGGACGCGAAGCTTTCTTT	CASSFPSVVGREAFF
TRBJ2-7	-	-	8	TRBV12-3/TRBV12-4	TGTGCCAGCAGTTTGTTTGGCTTC	CASSLFGF
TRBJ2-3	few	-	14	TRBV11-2	TGTGCCAGCAGCCCGTATGAGGGCACAGATACGCAGTATTTT	CASSPYEGTDTQYF
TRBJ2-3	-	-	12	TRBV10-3	TGTGCCATCTCGGCCATCGTAGATACGCAGTATTTT	CAISAIVDTQYF
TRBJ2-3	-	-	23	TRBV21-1	TGTGCCGCTCCCCCAGCAGCAAGTGGGGTTGGGTTAGCGGGAGGGATATACACAGATACGCAGTATTTT	CAAPPAASGVGLAGGIYTDTQYF
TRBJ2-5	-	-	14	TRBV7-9	TGTGCCAGCAGCATCCCGTGGGGTATCGAGACCCAGTACTTC	CASSIPWGIETQYF
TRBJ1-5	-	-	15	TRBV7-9	TGTGCCAGCAGCTTAAGGGACGGTGGGGATCAGCCCCAGCATTTT	CASSLRDGGDQPQHF
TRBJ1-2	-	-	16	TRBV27	TGTGCCAGCAGTCCCAACATTCAACAGGGAGCAGGGGGCTACACCTTC	CASSPNIQQGAGGYTF
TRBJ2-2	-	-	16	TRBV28	TGTGCCAGCAGTGATCCTCGGACGACGAACACCGGGGAGCTGTTTTTT	CASSDPRTTNTGELFF
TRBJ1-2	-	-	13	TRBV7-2	TGTGCCAGCAGCTTAAGACCGACGCATGGCCACACCTTC	CASSLRPTHGHTF
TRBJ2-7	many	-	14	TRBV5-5	TGTGCCAGCAGACCGGGTCGAACTAACTACGAGCAGTACTTC	CASRPGRTNYEQYF
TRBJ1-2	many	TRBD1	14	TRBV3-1	TGTGCCAGCAGCGGGGGACAGGGTGACTATGGCTACACCTTC	CASSGGQGDYGYTF
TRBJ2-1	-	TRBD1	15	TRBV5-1	TGCGCCAGCAGACAGACAGGGGGCACCTACAATGAGCAGTTCTTC	CASRQTGGTYNEQFF
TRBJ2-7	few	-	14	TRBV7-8	TGTGCCAGCAGCTTGTCTAGCGTTGGGTACGAGCAGTACTTC	CASSLSSVGYEQYF
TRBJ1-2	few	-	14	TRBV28	TGTGCCACCTCTGGTCCGCCTCCGAACTATGGCTACACCTTC	CATSGPPPNYGYTF
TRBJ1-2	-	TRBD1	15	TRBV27	TGTGCCAGCAGTTTTACAGGGGGCTCTTCCTATGGCTACACCTTC	CASSFTGGSSYGYTF
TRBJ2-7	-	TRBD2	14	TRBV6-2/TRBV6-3	TGTGCCGGCAGGACAAGCGGGAGGATAGGCGAGCAGTACTTC	CAGRTSGRIGEQYF
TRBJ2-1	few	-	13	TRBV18	TGTGCCAGCTCACCAGAGCGGGACAATGAGCAGTTCTTC	CASSPERDNEQFF
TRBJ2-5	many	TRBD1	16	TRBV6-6	TGTGCCAGCAGTTTTAAGGGACAGGGGCACCAAGAGACCCAGTACTTC	CASSFKGQGHQETQYF
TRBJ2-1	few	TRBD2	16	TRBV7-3	TGTGCCAGCAGCTTACAGGGTAGCGGGGGGGCCTATGAGCAGTTCTTC	CASSLQGSGGAYEQFF
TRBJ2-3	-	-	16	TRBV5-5	TGTGCCAGCAGCTTGGCGGGAGCGAAAAGCACAGATACGCAGTATTTT	CASSLAGAKSTDTQYF
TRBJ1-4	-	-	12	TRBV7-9	TGTGCCAGCAGCTTAGTGGATGAAAAACTGTTTTTT	CASSLVDEKLFF
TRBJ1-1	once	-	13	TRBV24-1	TGTGCCACCAGTGCCCAGGGGAACACTGAATCTTTCTTT	CATSAQGNTESFF
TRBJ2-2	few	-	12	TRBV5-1	TGCGCCAGCAGCCCCCAGTTTGGGGAGCTGTTTTTT	CASSPQFGELFF
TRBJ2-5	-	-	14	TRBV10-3	TGTGCCATCAGTGAGCCAAAAATGGGGGAGACCCAGTACTTC	CAISEPKMGETQYF
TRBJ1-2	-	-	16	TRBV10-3	TGTGCCATCAGTGAGGCTGGGGACGAGTCGATGGATGGCTACACCTTC	CAISEAGDESMDGYTF
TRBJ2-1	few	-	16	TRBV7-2	TGTGCCAACAGCCCCTATCCCGTGACGCTCAGTTCGGGGCAGTTCTTC	CANSPYPVTLSSGQFF
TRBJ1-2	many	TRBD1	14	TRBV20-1	TGCAGTGCTGACCCCGGGACAGGGGGCGTTGGCTACACCTTC	CSADPGTGGVGYTF
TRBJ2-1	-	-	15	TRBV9	TGTGCCAGCAGCGCGTCCTATGGGACCTACAATGAGCAGTTCTTC	CASSASYGTYNEQFF
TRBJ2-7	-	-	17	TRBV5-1	TGCGCCAGCAGCTTGGTTGCCACTTGGCAGGACACAAACGAGCAGTACTTC	CASSLVATWQDTNEQYF
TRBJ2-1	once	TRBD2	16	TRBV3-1	TGTACCAGCAGCCAACAGACTAGCGCCTTCTACAATGAGCAGTTCTTC	CTSSQQTSAFYNEQFF
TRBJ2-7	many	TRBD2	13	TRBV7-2	TGTGCCAGCAGCTACGCGGGGGCCTACGAGCAGTACTTC	CASSYAGAYEQYF